One T cell receptor beta chain is described in this entry. The antigen is not known. This specimen includes other DNA sequences encoding the same CDR3. This sample is drawn from a study of T cell responses to AZD1222 COVID-19 vaccine. Clones were sequenced by immunoSEQ multiplex PCR, and TCRdb holds only the in-frame ones, with some missing. The sample has about 180,000 clones, about 90% seen once; the top ten hold around 1.8%. Study-wide points: Only a handful of AZD1222 recipients were seropositive at baseline.

CDR1 SGDLS and CDR2 YYNGEE come from the germline V gene. The CDR3 loop spans 14 amino acids. Trimming pared 0 bases from V and 0 bases from J, leaving 7 bases between. The sequence derives from an adult in good health. Sequencing was performed on peripheral blood, taken on day 0 of AZD1222 vaccination. The gene calls are TRBV9 and TRBJ2-7; D gene uncertain. CDR3 nucleotides: TGTGCCAGCAGCGTAGCTTCCAGCTCCTACGAGCAGTACTTC. Protein: CASSVASSSYEQYF.